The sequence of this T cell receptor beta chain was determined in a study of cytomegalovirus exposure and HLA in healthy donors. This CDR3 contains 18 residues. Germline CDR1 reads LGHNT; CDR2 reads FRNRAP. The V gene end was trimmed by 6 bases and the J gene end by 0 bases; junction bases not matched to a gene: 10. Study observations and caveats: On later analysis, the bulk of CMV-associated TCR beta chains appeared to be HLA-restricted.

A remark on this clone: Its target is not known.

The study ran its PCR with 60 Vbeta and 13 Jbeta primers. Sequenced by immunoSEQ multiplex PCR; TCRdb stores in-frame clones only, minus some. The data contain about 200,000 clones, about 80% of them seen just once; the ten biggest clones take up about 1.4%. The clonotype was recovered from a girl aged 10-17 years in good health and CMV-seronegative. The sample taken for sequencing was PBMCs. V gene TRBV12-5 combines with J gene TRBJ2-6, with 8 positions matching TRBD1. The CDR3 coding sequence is TGTGCTAGTGGCCCTGGACAGGGAAGTTCCTCTGGGGCCAACGTCCTGACTTTC. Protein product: CASGPGQGSSSGANVLTF. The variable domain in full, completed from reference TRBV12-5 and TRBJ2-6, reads DARVTQTPRHKVTEMGQEVTMRCQPILGHNTVFWYRQTMMQGLELLAYFRNRAPLDDSGMPKDRFSAEMPDATLATLKIQPSEPRDSAVYFCASGPGQGSSSGANVLTFGAGSRLTVL.